One sample yielded the 7 T cell receptor beta chains listed below, sequenced in a study of shared T cell receptors in the human thymus. Profiled with immunoSEQ multiplex PCR; TCRdb holds only in-frame clones, not every one. The sample includes hundreds of thousands of clones, about 89% of them seen just once. This same sample was also taken into another study, of human thymus T cells.

The sample consisted of thymocytes. The receptor set was obtained from a boy younger than two with a congenital heart defect.

This chain links TRBV7-9 with TRBJ2-1, with 8 bases identical to TRBD2. The germline V gene encodes CDR1 SEHNR and CDR2 FQNEAQ (reference sequence). This CDR3 contains 17 residues. V lost 3 bases and J lost 7; bases outside the gene matches: 14. The CDR3 coding sequence is TGTGCCAGCAGCTTTGGTTCACGGGAGGGGTCTTGGAATGAGCAGTTCTTC. Its protein product is CASSFGSREGSWNEQFF.

Of note for this clone: This same CDR3 is encoded by further DNA sequences in the sample. The V call is TRBV27, the J call TRBJ1-1; 8 nucleotides line up with TRBD1. CDR1 is MNHEY and CDR2 is SMNVEV in the germline V gene (reference sequence). Germline trimming cut 4 bases from V and 4 bases from J; bases unmatched to any gene: 5. The CDR3 runs to 14 residues. The DNA of the CDR3 is TGTGCCAGCAGTTCCTCAGGGGGCAGCACTGAAGCTTTCTTT. It codes for CASSSSGGSTEAFF.

CDR3 bases: TGTGCCAGCAAGGGGTCCAACACTGAAGCTTTCTTT. Its protein is CASKGSNTEAFF. V and J are TRBV28 and TRBJ1-1; the D gene is possibly TRBD1 (5 bases). Trimming stripped 7 bases from V and 2 bases from J, with 8 bases between. The germline V gene encodes CDR1 MDHEN and CDR2 SYDVKM. The CDR3 loop spans 12 amino acids.

Turning to this clone: One junction end does not reproduce the germline sequence, and a read error may be involved. This chain joins TRBV2 and TRBJ1-6, with 7 nucleotides matching TRBD1. Germline V gives CDR1 SNHLY, CDR2 FYNNEI. This CDR3 contains 18 residues. CDR3: CASSFPTDRSSYNSPLHF. In DNA, the CDR3 is TGTGCCAGCAGTTTCCCCACGGACAGGAGCTCCTATAATTCCCCCCTCCACTTT.

This clone was observed a few times. CDR3: CASRSRDRGTYEQYF. CDR3 sequence (DNA): TGTGCCAGCAGGTCCCGGGACAGGGGGACCTACGAGCAGTACTTC. The chain joins TRBV28 to TRBJ2-7; 11 bases align to TRBD1. Germline values: CDR1 MDHEN, CDR2 SYDVKM. The J segment lost 2 bases and the V segment lost 6 bases, leaving 6 bases of the junction unmatched. This CDR3 contains 15 residues.

The chain has TRBV5-5 and TRBJ2-2, with 7 bases that match TRBD2. The CDR3 has 13 amino acids. With 3 bases clipped from V and 5 bases from J, the junction kept 1 base outside the gene matches. Germline V CDR1 and CDR2: SGHKS, YYEKEE (reference sequence). CDR3 sequence: CASSWGGTGELFF. CDR3 coding DNA: TGTGCCAGCAGCTGGGGGGGGACCGGGGAGCTGTTTTTT.

The gene calls are TRBV5-1 and TRBJ2-1; tentatively, D is TRBD2 (6 bases). Trimming shortened V by 2 bases and J by 8 bases, and 17 bases separated the two germline ends. The CDR3 contains 15 residues. Germline assignment: CDR1 SGHRS and CDR2 YFSETQ. The CDR3: CASSFWTAGSHEQFF. DNA for the CDR3: TGCGCCAGCAGCTTTTGGACCGCGGGGAGCCATGAGCAGTTCTTC.